The TCR beta chain described here comes from a study of CD8+CD57+ T cells in acquired aplastic anemia. Study-level background: When averaged, DNA from sorted CD4+ and CD8+ cells came to 3 to 4 ug. Study outcomes and limitations: Patients were compared with controls for CD8+ Simpson's diversity, and no significant difference emerged.

Using genomic DNA as the template, TCR beta VDJ and CDR3 profiling was carried out. TCRdb reprocessed the reads via MiXCR and lists one record per CDR3 protein. Here the sample spans 160,000 or so distinct CDR3 sequences, 40% to 50% being singletons. This clonotype was detected a few times. Its matching antigen is unknown. The ends lost 6 bases at V and 11 bases at J; junction bases unmatched: 17. Germline V lookup: CDR1 LGHNA, CDR2 YNFKEQ. The CDR3 spans 16 residues. All patients picked for sequencing had shown, by flow cytometry, an expansion of CD8+CD57+ cells. Every patient was diagnosed with severe acquired aplastic anemia.

The clonotype originates from a human donor with aplastic anemia. The J gene is TRBJ2-1, the V gene TRBV4-2; 9 nucleotides match TRBD1. The sample was sorted CD4+, CD8+, or CD8+CD57+ T cells (not recorded which) from PBMCs. The chain's CDR3 is CASRLSGTGFMAKQFF. The CDR3 DNA is TGTGCCAGCAGGCTAAGCGGGACAGGGTTTATGGCGAAGCAGTTCTTC.